Following are 6 T cell receptor beta chains from one sample sequenced in a study of early T cells in non-severe SARS-CoV-2 infection. TCRdb used MiXCR to reprocess the 5' RACE reads, holding one entry per CDR3 protein. The table lists around 77,000 distinct CDR3 sequences, 5% of them singletons. The material was whole blood, obtained at baseline. Receptor source: an adult who was a healthcare worker with PCR-confirmed SARS-CoV-2 infection or an uninfected control (not recorded which).

In this sample, this clonotype turned up many times. DNA for the CDR3: TGTGCCAGCAGCTGGGACAGAGTCACCGGGGAGCTGTTTTTT. It yields the protein CASSWDRVTGELFF. The chain links TRBV12-3 or TRBV12-4 to TRBJ2-2, with 7 nucleotides matching TRBD1. The CDR3 contains 14 residues. The junction had 5 bases not matched to a gene; V was cut back by 6 bases and J by 4 bases.

The V gene is TRBV2, the J gene TRBJ1-2; D is undetermined. The V end lost 6 bases, the J end lost 10 bases, and 15 bases lay between the germline ends. The length of the CDR3 is 12 residues. Germline V gives CDR1 SNHLY, CDR2 FYNNEI. The CDR3: CASSQTVAHYTF. The DNA of the CDR3 is TGTGCCAGCAGCCAGACGGTCGCCCACTACACCTTC. The full variable domain, in which reference TRBV2 and TRBJ1-2 provide the parts outside the CDR3, is EPEVTQTPSHQVTQMGQEVILRCVPISNHLYFYWYRQILGQKVEFLVSFYNNEISEKSEIFDDQFSVERPDGSNFTLKIRSTKLEDSAMYFCASSQTVAHYTFGSGTRLTVV.

This clonotype has at least ten counts. The CDR3 reads CAWSPDTGNTIYF. The CDR3 nucleotides read TGTGCCTGGAGTCCAGACACTGGAAACACCATATATTTT. This chain joins TRBV30 and TRBJ1-3; no definite D call. The germline V gene has CDR1 GTSNPN and CDR2 SVGIG (reference sequence). This CDR3 has 13 amino acids. The germline V and J ends were trimmed by 2 bases and 2 bases, with 7 bases remaining between them.

This clonotype was picked up many times. V usage is TRBV7-8 and J usage is TRBJ2-3; the D is unclear. Germline V gene data show CDR1 as SGHVS and CDR2 as FQNEAQ. Trimming took 3 bases from V and 5 from J, leaving 3 bases between them. CDR3 length: 11 amino acids. CDR3 in amino acids: CASSFGDTQYF. In nucleotides, the CDR3 is TGTGCCAGCAGCTTTGGAGATACGCAGTATTTT.

V is TRBV18 and J is TRBJ2-5; perhaps TRBD1 as D (6 bases). The CDR3 consists of 16 residues. Trimming stripped 6 bases from V and 5 bases from J, with 22 bases between. Germline CDR1 is KGHSH and CDR2 is LQKENI. The DNA for the CDR3 is TGTGCCAGCTCGCCGGACCAGGGGAGTAAATCGGAGACCCAGTACTTC. Translating it yields CASSPDQGSKSETQYF.

CDR3 bases: TGCGCCAGCAGCCATGGACGGTCACCCACAGATACGCAGTATTTT. Translating gives CASSHGRSPTDTQYF. The V gene is TRBV5-1, the J gene TRBJ2-3; D unclear. Trimming left V 4 bases short and J 2 bases short, with 14 bases between. CDR3 length equals 15 residues. Germline-derived CDR1 and CDR2 are SGHRS and YFSETQ.